This T cell receptor (beta chain) derives from a study of Ad26.COV2.S vaccination and SARS-CoV-2 variants. For the study at large: The vaccine Ad26.COV2.S was put into the muscle once, or twice with 56 days between. Findings of the study overall: Greater spike-specific TCR breadth was seen in vaccine recipients than in placebo recipients.

Treatment denoted: about 20 received Ad26.COV2.S at low or high dose, single or two shots; 5 received placebo; per-sample allocation not given. On day 63 after the first injection, vaccine and placebo recipients gave samples. An adult of 18-55 years in Boston served as donor. The repertoire was sequenced with immunoSEQ multiplex PCR; TCRdb's copy has only in-frame clones and lacks some. The sample holds some 340,000 clones, 85% seen once. Worth noting for this clone: As yet, its antigen is unknown.

The CDR3 is made up of 14 amino acids. Trimming left V 0 bases short and J 0 bases short, with 7 bases between. Germline CDR1 SGHRS, CDR2 YFSETQ. The receptor comes from a person between 18 and 65 years old who received the Ad26.COV2.S COVID-19 vaccine or a placebo. Material: peripheral blood, obtained in a trial of Ad26.COV2.S vaccine versus placebo. The rearrangement links TRBV5-1 to TRBJ2-7; weak D call: TRBD1 (5 bases). For the CDR3, the DNA is TGCGCCAGCAGCTTGGACAGGTCCTCCTACGAGCAGTACTTC. Its protein product is CASSLDRSSYEQYF.